The table lists the clone carrying this T cell receptor beta chain with a few counts. The antigen is unknown. This sample was included in a study of identical twins. Points from the study as a whole: Insertions ran lower in abundant cord blood beta clonotypes, though not in memory repertoires. Its conclusions, products of cross-sectional statistical analysis, did not come from following the same donors.

TCRdb fed the 5' RACE reads into MiXCR, producing one record per CDR3 protein. The data show a few hundred thousand distinct CDR3 sequences, with about 18% seen just once and 9.5% to 15% held by the top ten. V trimming: 4 bases; J trimming: 0 bases; junction bases outside the gene matches: 9. Germline V lookup: CDR1 SGHTA, CDR2 FQGNSA. The CDR3 totals 17 residues. The sequenced material came from naive T cells sorted from blood. The chain couples TRBV7-2 to TRBJ2-1; 7 bases agree with TRBD2. The sequence was collected from a man aged 50-59 years in good health. The DNA for the CDR3 is TGTGCCAGCAGCTCATTTCTAGCGGCTAACTCCTACAATGAGCAGTTCTTC. The encoded protein is CASSSFLAANSYNEQFF.